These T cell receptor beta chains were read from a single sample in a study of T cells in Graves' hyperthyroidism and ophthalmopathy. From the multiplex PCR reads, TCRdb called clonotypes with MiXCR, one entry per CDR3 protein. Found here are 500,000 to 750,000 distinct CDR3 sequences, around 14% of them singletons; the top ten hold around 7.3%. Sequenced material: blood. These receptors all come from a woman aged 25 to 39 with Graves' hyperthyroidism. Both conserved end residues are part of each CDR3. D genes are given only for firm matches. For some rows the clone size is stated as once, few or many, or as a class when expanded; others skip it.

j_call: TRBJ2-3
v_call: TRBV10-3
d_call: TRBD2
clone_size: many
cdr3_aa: CAISTSGSSTDTQYF
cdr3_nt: TGTGCCATCAGCACTAGCGGGAGTAGCACAGATACGCAGTATTTT

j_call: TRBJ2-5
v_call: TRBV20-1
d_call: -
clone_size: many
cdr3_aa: CSAGAFGGEETQYF
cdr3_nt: TGCAGTGCTGGAGCGTTCGGGGGCGAGGAGACCCAGTACTTC

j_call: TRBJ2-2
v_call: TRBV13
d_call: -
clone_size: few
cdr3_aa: CASSLGLANGELFF
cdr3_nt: TGTGCCAGCAGCTTGGGACTCGCAAACGGGGAGCTGTTTTTT

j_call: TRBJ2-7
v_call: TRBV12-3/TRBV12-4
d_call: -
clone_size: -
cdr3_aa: CASSLRTPTYEQYF
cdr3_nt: TGTGCCAGCAGTTTAAGGACCCCAACCTACGAGCAGTACTTC

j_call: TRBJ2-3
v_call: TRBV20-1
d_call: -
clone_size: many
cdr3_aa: CSARPGTVSTDTQYF
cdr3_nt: TGCAGTGCTAGGCCAGGGACTGTTAGCACAGATACGCAGTATTTT

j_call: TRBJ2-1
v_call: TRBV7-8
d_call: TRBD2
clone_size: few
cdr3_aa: CASSLDRLAGATGAQFF
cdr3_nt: TGTGCCAGCAGCTTAGATCGACTAGCGGGAGCAACCGGTGCGCAGTTCTTC

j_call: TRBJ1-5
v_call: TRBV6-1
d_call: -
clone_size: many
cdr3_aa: CASSVGQPNQPQHF
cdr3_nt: TGTGCCAGCAGTGTTGGACAGCCCAATCAGCCCCAGCATTTT

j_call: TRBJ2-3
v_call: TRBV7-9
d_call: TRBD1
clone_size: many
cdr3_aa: CASSALRGPSTDTQYF
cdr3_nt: TGTGCCAGCAGCGCACTCAGGGGGCCTAGCACAGATACGCAGTATTTT

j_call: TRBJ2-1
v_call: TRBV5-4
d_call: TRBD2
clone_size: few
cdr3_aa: CASSLVGGGGQGQFF
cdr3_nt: TGTGCCAGCAGCTTGGTAGGCGGGGGGGGGCAAGGGCAGTTCTTC

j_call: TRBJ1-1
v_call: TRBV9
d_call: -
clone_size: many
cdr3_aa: CASSVDPRNTEAFF
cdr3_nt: TGTGCCAGCAGCGTAGATCCGAGAAACACTGAAGCTTTCTTT

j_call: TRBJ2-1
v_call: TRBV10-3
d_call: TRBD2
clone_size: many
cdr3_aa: CAISEGLAGVFLYNEQFF
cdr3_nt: TGTGCCATCAGTGAGGGACTAGCGGGAGTCTTTCTCTACAATGAGCAGTTCTTC

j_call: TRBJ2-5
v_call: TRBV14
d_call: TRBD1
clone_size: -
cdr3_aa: CASSRTGTGIQETQYF
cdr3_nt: TGTGCCAGCAGCCGCACCGGGACAGGAATTCAAGAGACCCAGTACTTC

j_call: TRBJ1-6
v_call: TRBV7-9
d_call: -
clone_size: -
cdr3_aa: CASSLGPNTSPLHF
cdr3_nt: TGTGCCAGCAGCTTAGGCCCTAACACTTCACCCCTCCACTTT

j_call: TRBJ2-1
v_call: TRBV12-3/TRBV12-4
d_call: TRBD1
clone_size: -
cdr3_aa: CASSLPSGTGYNEQFF
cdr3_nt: TGTGCCAGCAGTTTACCCTCCGGGACAGGCTACAATGAGCAGTTCTTC

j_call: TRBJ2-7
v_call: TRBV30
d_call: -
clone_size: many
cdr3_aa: CAWSGGGHYEQYF
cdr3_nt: TGTGCCTGGAGCGGGGGTGGACACTACGAGCAGTACTTC

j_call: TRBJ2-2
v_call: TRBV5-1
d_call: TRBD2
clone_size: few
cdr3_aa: CASSFGGLAGNTGELFF
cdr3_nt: TGCGCCAGCAGCTTTGGGGGACTAGCGGGGAACACCGGGGAGCTGTTTTTT

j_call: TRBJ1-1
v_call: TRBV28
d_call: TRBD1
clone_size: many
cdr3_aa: CASRTGGGTEAFF
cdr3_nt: TGTGCCAGCAGAACAGGGGGAGGCACTGAAGCTTTCTTT

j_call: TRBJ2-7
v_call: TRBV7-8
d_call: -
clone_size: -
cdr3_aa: CASSLIRGPYEQYF
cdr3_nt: TGTGCCAGCAGCTTAATACGGGGCCCCTACGAGCAGTACTTC

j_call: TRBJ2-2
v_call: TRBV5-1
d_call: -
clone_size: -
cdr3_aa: CASTIFGGGQSGTGELFF
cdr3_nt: TGCGCCAGCACCATCTTCGGCGGGGGACAGTCGGGTACCGGGGAGCTGTTTTTT

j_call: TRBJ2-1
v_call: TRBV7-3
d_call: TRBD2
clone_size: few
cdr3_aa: CASSLGGGFF
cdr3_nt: TGTGCCAGCAGCTTAGGGGGGGGGTTCTTC

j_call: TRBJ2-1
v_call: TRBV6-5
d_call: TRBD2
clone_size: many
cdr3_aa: CASSYLTGTSGNEQFF
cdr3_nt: TGTGCCAGCAGTTACTTAACCGGGACTAGCGGGAATGAGCAGTTCTTC